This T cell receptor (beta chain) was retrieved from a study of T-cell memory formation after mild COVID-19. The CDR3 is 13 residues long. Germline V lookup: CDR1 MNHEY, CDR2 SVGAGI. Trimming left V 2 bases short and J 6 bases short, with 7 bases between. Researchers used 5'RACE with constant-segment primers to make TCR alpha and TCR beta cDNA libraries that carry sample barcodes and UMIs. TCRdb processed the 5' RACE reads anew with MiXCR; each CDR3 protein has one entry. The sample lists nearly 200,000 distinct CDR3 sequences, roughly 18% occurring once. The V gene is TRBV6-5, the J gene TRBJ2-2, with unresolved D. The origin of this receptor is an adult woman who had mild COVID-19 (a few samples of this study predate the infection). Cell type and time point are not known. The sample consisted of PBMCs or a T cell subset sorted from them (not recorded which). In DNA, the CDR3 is TGTGCCAGCAGTTACGTGGTTTCCGGGGAGCTGTTTTTT. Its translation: CASSYVVSGELFF.